The TCR beta chain under discussion was sequenced for a study of technical replicates of blood from a handful of donors. TCRdb keeps only in-frame clones here, not all; method: immunoSEQ multiplex PCR. The sample lists 50,000 to 60,000 clones; about nine tenths were seen once. J was trimmed by 5 bases and V by 2 bases; bases with no gene match: 2. Germline V gene lookup returns CDR1 SGDLS and CDR2 YYNGEE. The CDR3 runs 14 residues. Sequencing input: PBMCs. The TCR comes from a human donor in good health. Some clones in this sample may be carry-over from other donors' samples. This chain connects TRBV9 to TRBJ2-3; 10 bases line up with TRBD2. CDR3 residues: CASSVSSGGDTQYF. In nucleotides, the CDR3 is TGTGCCAGCAGCGTCTCTAGCGGGGGAGATACGCAGTATTTT. The whole variable domain, remainder taken from reference TRBV9 and TRBJ2-3, is DSGVTQTPKHLITATGQRVTLRCSPRSGDLSVYWYQQSLDQGLQFLIQYYNGEERAKGNILERFSAQQFPDLHSELNLSSLELGDSALYFCASSVSSGGDTQYFGPGTRLTVL.